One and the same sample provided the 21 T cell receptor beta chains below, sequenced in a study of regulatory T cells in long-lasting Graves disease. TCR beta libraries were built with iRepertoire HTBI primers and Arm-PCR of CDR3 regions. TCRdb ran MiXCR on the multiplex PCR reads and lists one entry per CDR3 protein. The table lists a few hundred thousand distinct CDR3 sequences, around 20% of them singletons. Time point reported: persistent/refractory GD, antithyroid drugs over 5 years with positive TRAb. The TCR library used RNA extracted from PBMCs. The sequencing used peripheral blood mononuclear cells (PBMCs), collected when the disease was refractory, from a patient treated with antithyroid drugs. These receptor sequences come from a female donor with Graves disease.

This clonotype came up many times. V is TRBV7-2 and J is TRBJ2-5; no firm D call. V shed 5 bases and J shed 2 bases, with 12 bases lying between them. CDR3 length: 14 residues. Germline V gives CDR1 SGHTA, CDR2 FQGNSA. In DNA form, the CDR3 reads TGTGCCAGCAGCACACTACCTTGGCAAGAGACCCAGTACTTC. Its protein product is CASSTLPWQETQYF.

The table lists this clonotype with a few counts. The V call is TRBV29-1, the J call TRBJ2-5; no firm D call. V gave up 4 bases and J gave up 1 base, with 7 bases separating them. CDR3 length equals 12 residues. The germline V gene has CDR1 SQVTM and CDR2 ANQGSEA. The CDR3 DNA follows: TGCAGCGTTGTCAGATCCCAAGAGACCCAGTACTTC. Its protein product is CSVVRSQETQYF. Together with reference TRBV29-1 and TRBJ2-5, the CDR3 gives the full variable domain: SAVISQKPSRDICQRGTSLTIQCQVDSQVTMMFWYRQQPGQSLTLIATANQGSEATYESGFVIDKFPISRPNLTFSTLTVSNMSPEDSSIYLCSVVRSQETQYFGPGTRLLVL.

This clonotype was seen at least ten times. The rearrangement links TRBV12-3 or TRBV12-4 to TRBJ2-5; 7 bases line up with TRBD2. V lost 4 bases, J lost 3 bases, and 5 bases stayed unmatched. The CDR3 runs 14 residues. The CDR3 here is CASSSLAAEETQYF. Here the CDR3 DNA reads TGTGCCAGCAGTTCGCTAGCGGCCGAAGAGACCCAGTACTTC.

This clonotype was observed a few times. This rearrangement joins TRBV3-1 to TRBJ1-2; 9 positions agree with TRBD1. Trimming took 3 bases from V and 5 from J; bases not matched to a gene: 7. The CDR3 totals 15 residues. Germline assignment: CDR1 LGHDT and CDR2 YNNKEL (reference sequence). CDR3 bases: TGTGCCAGCAGCCACACGGGACAGGGCCTTTATGGCTACACCTTC. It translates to CASSHTGQGLYGYTF.

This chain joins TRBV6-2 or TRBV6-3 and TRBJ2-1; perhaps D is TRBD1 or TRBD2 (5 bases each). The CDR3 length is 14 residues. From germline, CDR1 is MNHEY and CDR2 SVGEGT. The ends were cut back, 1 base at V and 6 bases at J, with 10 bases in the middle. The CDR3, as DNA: TGTGCCAGCAGTTACTTGGGACCCCCCAATGAGCAGTTCTTC. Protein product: CASSYLGPPNEQFF.

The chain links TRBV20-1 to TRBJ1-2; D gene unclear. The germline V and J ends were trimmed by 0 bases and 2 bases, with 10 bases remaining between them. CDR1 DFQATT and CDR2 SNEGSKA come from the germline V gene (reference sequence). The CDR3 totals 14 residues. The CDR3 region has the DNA TGCAGTGCTAGAGACACTCTAAAAAACTATGGCTACACCTTC. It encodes CSARDTLKNYGYTF.

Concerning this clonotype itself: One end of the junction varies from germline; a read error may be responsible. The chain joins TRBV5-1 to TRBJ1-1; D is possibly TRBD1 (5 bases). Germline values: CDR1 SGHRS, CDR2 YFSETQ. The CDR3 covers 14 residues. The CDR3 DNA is TGCGCCGGCAGCTACGACAGAATGAACACTGAAGCTTTCTTT. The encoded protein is CAGSYDRMNTEAFF.

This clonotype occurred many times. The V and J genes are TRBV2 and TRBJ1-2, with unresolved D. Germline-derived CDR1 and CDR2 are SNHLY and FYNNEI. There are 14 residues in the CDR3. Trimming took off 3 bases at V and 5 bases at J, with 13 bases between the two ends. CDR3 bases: TGTGCCAGCAGTGAGGCGGAAGGAGTTTATGGCTACACCTTC. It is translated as CASSEAEGVYGYTF. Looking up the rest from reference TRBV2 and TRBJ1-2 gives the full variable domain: EPEVTQTPSHQVTQMGQEVILRCVPISNHLYFYWYRQILGQKVEFLVSFYNNEISEKSEIFDDQFSVERPDGSNFTLKIRSTKLEDSAMYFCASSEAEGVYGYTFGSGTRLTVV.

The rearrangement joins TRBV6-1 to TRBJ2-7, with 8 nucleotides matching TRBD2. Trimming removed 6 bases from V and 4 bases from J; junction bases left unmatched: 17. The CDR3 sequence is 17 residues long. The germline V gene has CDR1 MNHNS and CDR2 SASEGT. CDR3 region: CASRQEMVSGEQYEQYF. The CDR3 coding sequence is TGTGCCAGCAGGCAAGAAATGGTTAGCGGGGAACAATACGAGCAGTACTTC.

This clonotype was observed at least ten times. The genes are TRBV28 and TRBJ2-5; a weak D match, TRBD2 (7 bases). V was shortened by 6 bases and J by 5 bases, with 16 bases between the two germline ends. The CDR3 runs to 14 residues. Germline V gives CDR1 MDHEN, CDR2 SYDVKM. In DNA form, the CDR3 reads TGTGCCAGCAGACTTCCGAGGGGGGGGGAGACCCAGTACTTC. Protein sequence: CASRLPRGGETQYF.

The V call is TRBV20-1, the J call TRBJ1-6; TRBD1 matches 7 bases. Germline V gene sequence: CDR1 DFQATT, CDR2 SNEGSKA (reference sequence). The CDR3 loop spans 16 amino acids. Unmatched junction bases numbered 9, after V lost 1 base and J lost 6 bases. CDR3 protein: CSARVENRGSNSPLHF. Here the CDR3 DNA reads TGCAGTGCTAGAGTGGAGAACAGGGGTAGTAATTCACCCCTCCACTTT.

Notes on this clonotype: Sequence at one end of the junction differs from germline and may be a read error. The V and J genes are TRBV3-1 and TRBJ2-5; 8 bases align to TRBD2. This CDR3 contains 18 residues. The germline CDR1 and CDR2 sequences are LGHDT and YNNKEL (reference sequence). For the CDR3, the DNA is TGTGCCAGCAGCCAAGCCGGACTAAAACTAGCGGACCAAGGGACCCAGTACTTC. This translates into CASSQAGLKLADQGTQYF.

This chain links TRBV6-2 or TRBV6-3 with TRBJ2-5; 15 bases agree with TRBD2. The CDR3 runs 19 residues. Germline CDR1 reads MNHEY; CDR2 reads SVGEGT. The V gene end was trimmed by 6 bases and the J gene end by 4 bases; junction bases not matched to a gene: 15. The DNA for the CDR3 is TGTGCCAGCAGCCTCTTGGCCGGACTAGCGGGAGGGCCGGGAGAGACCCAGTACTTC. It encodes CASSLLAGLAGGPGETQYF.

The CDR3 sequence: CASMTRPGQGRNTGELFF. The CDR3 nucleotides are TGTGCCAGCATGACTCGTCCGGGACAGGGCCGAAACACCGGGGAGCTGTTTTTT. V usage is TRBV6-1 and J usage is TRBJ2-2; 9 bases agree with TRBD1. Looked up from germline, CDR1 is MNHNS and CDR2 is SASEGT. The CDR3 is 18 residues long. With 7 bases clipped from V and 2 bases from J, the junction kept 14 bases outside the gene matches.

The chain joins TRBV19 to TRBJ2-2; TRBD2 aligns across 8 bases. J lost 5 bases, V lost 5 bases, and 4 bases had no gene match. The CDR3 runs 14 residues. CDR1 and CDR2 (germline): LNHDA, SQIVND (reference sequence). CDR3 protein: CASSLSGITGELFF. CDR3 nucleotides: TGTGCCAGTAGTCTTAGCGGGATAACCGGGGAGCTGTTTTTT. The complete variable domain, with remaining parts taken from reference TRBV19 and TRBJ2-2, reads DGGITQSPKYLFRKEGQNVTLSCEQNLNHDAMYWYRQDPGQGLRLIYYSQIVNDFQKGDIAEGYSVSREKKESFPLTVTSAQKNPTAFYLCASSLSGITGELFFGEGSRLTVL.

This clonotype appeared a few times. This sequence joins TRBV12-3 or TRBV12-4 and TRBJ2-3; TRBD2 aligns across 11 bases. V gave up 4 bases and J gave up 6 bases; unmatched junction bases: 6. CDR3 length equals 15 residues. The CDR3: CASSWASGRPDTQYF. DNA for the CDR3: TGTGCCAGCAGTTGGGCTAGCGGGAGGCCCGATACGCAGTATTTT.

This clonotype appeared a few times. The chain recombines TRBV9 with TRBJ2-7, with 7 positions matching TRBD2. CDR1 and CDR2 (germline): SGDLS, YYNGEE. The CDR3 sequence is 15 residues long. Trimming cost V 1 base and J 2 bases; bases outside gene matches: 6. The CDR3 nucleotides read TGTGCCAGCAGCGTATATCCGGGAGGTACCTACGAGCAGTACTTC. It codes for CASSVYPGGTYEQYF. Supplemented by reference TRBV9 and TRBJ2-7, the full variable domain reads DSGVTQTPKHLITATGQRVTLRCSPRSGDLSVYWYQQSLDQGLQFLIQYYNGEERAKGNILERFSAQQFPDLHSELNLSSLELGDSALYFCASSVYPGGTYEQYFGPGTRLTVT.

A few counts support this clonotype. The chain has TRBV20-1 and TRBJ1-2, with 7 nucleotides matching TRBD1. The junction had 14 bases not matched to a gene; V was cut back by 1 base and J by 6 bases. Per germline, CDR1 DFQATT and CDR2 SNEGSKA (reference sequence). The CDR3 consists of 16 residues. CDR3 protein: CSARGDRDSPLHGYTF. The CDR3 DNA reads TGCAGTGCTAGAGGGGACCGGGACAGCCCACTCCATGGCTACACCTTC.

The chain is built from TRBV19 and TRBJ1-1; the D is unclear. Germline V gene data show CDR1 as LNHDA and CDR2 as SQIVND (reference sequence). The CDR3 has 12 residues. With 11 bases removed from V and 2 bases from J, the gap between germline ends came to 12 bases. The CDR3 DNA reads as TGTGCCTTGGGTATGCCAAACACTGAAGCTTTCTTT. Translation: CALGMPNTEAFF.

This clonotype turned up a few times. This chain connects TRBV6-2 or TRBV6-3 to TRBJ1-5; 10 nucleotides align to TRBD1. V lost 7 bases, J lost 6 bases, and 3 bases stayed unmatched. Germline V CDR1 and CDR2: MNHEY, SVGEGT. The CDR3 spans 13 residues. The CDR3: CASNRDRGQPQHF. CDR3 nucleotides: TGTGCCAGCAATAGGGACAGGGGTCAGCCCCAGCATTTT.

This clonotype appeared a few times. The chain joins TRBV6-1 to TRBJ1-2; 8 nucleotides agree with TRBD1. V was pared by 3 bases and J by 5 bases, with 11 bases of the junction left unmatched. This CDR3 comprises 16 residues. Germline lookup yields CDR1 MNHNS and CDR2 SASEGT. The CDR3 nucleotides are TGTGCCAGCAGTGAGCAGGACAGGGACATTCGTTATGGCTACACCTTC. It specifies CASSEQDRDIRYGYTF.